Sequencing of this T cell receptor beta chain was carried out in a study of cytomegalovirus exposure and HLA in healthy donors. To note about this clone: Its target is not known.

Overall study findings and caveats: Being indistinguishable, some V segments were excluded, TRBV6-2 and TRBV6-3 among them. Most TCR sequences proved rare, with some public TCRs found in many donors. A later analysis linked a missense DCLRE1C variant to TCR beta V- and J-gene trimming.

The trim removed 0 bases at V and 6 bases at J, leaving 1 base unmatched. Per germline, CDR1 GTSNPN and CDR2 SVGIG (reference sequence). This CDR3 region has 12 residues. PCR involved 60 Vbeta and 13 Jbeta primers. In the source study's methods: The count from a later analysis was about 80 million unique TCR beta chains, some 10 million of them shared. Assay used: immunoSEQ multiplex PCR; TCRdb lists only in-frame clones, some missing. V and J calls and clone size come straight from that table; D and trimming were deduced from the DNA. The sample includes about 130,000 clones, 77% seen only once; the top ten take about 13%.

Sequencing used PBMCs. The origin of this receptor is a middle-aged woman in good health and CMV-seropositive. V and J are TRBV30 and TRBJ1-2; 7 bases map to TRBD1. CDR3 sequence: CAWSVGGHGYTF. CDR3 bases: TGTGCCTGGAGTGTAGGGGGCCATGGCTACACCTTC.